The clone carrying this T cell receptor beta chain was detected ten times or more. The sample belongs to a study of blood T cells in healthy people across ages. Trimming at V came to 1 base and at J to 2 bases, leaving 5 bases not matched to a gene. CDR3 length: 16 amino acids. In germline, CDR1 is SGHTA, CDR2 FQGNSA. The draw of peripheral blood yielded roughly 9.1 milliliters from each donor. Researchers isolated at least 6 million PBMCs per sample. The extraction recovered at least 5.5 micrograms of total RNA per sample. Combining a sample-barcoded 5' primer with a J-beta primer mix, a second PCR ran for roughly 7 to 12 cycles. The template-switch adaptor, which had 12 random nucleotides, put a tag on each cDNA molecule. TCRdb reprocessed the 5' RACE reads with MiXCR, giving one entry per CDR3 protein. The table has hundreds of thousands of distinct CDR3 sequences, 32% seen once; the top ten hold 15%.

Sample: blood. This receptor was identified in a woman older than 75 in good health. The gene calls are TRBV7-2 and TRBJ1-5; 7 bases line up with TRBD1. The DNA for the CDR3 is TGTGCCAGCAGCTTAGGGTACAGGGGTGGCAATCAGCCCCAGCATTTT. It encodes CASSLGYRGGNQPQHF.